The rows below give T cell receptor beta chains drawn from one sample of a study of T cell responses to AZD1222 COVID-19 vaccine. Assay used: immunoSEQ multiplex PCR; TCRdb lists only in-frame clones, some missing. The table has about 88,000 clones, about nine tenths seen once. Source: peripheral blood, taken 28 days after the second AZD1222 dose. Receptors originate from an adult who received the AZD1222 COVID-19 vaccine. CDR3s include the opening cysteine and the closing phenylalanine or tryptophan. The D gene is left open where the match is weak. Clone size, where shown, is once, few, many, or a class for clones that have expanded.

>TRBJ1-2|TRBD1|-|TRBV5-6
TGTGCCAGCAGCCTGACCGGGACAGGGGGCTCTGGCTACACCTTC
CASSLTGTGGSGYTF
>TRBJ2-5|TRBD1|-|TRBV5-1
TGCGCCAGCAGCTCGGGACAGGGAAAGACCCAGTACTTC
CASSSGQGKTQYF
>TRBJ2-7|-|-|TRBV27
TGTGCCAGCAGCTTACTACAGGGTGGCGTCTACGAGCAGTACTTC
CASSLLQGGVYEQYF
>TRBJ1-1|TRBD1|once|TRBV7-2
TGTGCCAGCAGCAACCGACAGGGGAACACTGAAGCTTTCTTT
CASSNRQGNTEAFF
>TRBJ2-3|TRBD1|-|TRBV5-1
TGCGCCAGCACCTCGACAGGGGGCGCAGATACGCAGTATTTT
CASTSTGGADTQYF
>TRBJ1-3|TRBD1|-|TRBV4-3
TGCGCCAGCAGCCAAGATTGGCAGGGGGGTTCTGGAAACACCATATATTTT
CASSQDWQGGSGNTIYF
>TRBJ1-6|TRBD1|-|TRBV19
TGTGCCAGTAGTATTGCCTCAGGGGGGGTCAAAAATTCACCCCTCCACTTT
CASSIASGGVKNSPLHF
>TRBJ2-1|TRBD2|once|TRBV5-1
TGCGCCAGCAGCTTGGTTTTAGCGGGGGATGAGCAGTTCTTC
CASSLVLAGDEQFF
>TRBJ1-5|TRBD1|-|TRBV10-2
TGCGCCAGCAGTTTGAGACAGGGGTATCAGCCCCAGCATTTT
CASSLRQGYQPQHF
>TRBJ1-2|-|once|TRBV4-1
TGCGCCAGCAGCCAAGTGAACATTAACTATGGCTACACCTTC
CASSQVNINYGYTF
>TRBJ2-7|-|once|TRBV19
TGTGCCAGTAGTATAAAGGGCGGCAACCTCGAGCAGTACTTC
CASSIKGGNLEQYF
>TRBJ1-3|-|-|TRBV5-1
TGCGCCAGCAGCTTGGCCCCAAATGATGTTGGAAACACCATATATTTT
CASSLAPNDVGNTIYF
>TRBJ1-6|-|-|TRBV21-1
TGTGCCAGCCCCCCTTCGGCCCTCCACTTT
CASPPSALHF
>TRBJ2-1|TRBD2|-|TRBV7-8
TGTGCCAGCAGGACCGGGGGGGGCATAGATGAGCAGTTCTTC
CASRTGGGIDEQFF
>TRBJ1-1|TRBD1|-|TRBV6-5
TGTGCCAGCAGTCGCGGACAGGGGGCTTACACTGAAGCTTTCTTT
CASSRGQGAYTEAFF
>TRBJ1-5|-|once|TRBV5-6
TGTGCCAGCAGCTTGGGGTCCAATCAGCCCCAGCATTTT
CASSLGSNQPQHF
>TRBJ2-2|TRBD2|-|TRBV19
TGTGCCAGTAGTATAGACCGACTCTTGCGGGGGGAGCAGTTTTTT
CASSIDRLLRGEQFF
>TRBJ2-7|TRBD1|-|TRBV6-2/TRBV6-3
TGTGCCAGCAGTTATACCCCTACCGGGACAGGGATGCGCGAGCAGTACTTC
CASSYTPTGTGMREQYF
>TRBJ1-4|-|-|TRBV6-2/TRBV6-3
TGTGCCAGCAGTTACTTGGGACTCCCGGGGGAAAAACTGTTTTTT
CASSYLGLPGEKLFF
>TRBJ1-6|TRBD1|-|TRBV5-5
TGTGCCAGCAGCCCTGACGGGACAGGGGTCTCACCCCTCCACTTT
CASSPDGTGVSPLHF
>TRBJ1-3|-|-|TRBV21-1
TGTGCCAGCAGCAAAGGTCGAGGCAGGGTGTCCGGAAACACCATATATTTT
CASSKGRGRVSGNTIYF
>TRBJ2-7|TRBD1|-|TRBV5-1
TGCGCCAGCAGCCCCCGGGACAGGGGCTCCTACGAGCAGTACTTC
CASSPRDRGSYEQYF
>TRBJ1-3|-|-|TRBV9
TGTGCCAGCAGCGCCAGGTGGGCGGCCGGAAACACCATATATTTT
CASSARWAAGNTIYF
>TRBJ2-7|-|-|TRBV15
TGTGCCACCAGCAGAGGATGGGAGGGGGCGAAATACGAGCAGTACTTC
CATSRGWEGAKYEQYF
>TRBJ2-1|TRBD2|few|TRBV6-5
TGTGCCAGCAGTTATTCGGGGACTAGCGGGGGGTACGAGCAGTTCTTC
CASSYSGTSGGYEQFF
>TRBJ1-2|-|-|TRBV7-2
TGTGCCAGCAGCTTACAGGGGCACTATGGCTACACCTTC
CASSLQGHYGYTF
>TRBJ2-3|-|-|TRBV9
TGTGCCAGCAGCGTAGCGGGGGTCACAGATACGCAGTATTTT
CASSVAGVTDTQYF
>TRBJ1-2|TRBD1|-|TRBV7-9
TGTGCCAGCAGCCCCGGTGGACAGGAGATGATGCATGGCTACACCTTC
CASSPGGQEMMHGYTF
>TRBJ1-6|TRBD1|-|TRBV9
TGTGCCAGCAGCCCGCAACAGGGGCCTTGGGCACCCCTCCACTTT
CASSPQQGPWAPLHF
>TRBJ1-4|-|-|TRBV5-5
TGTGCCAGCAGCTTGTCAGGACAAAGAGATGAAAAACTGTTTTTT
CASSLSGQRDEKLFF
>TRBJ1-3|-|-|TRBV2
TGTGCCAGCAGTTTCAGGGGCCTCTCTGGAAACACCATATATTTT
CASSFRGLSGNTIYF
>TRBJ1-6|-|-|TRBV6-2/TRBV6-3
TGTGCCAGCAGTTCCCGGACAGCTTATAATTCACCCCTCCACTTT
CASSSRTAYNSPLHF
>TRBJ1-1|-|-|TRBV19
TGTGCCAGTAGTATAGGTATGAACACTGAAGCTTTCTTT
CASSIGMNTEAFF
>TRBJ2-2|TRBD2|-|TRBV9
TGTGCCAGCAGCGTGGCACTAGCGGGGACCGGGGAGCTGTTTTTT
CASSVALAGTGELFF
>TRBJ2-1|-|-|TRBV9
TGTGCCAGCAGCGTAGTTTGGGGGAGTGAGCAGTTCTTC
CASSVVWGSEQFF